This T cell receptor (beta chain) is from a study of T cells expressing NK-cell markers. Across the whole study: The authors sequenced eight donors, of whom seven were HCMV-seropositive and one was seronegative.

CDR1 SQVTM and CDR2 ANQGSEA come from the germline V gene. The CDR3 totals 12 residues. cDNA encoding TCR beta was synthesized via 5'RACE template switching incorporating UMIs. TCRdb derives one entry per CDR3 protein from the 5' RACE reads, leaving out DNA. The sample totals about 370,000 distinct CDR3 sequences. The sample was blood T cells: a sorted CD56 or NKG2C T cell subset, CD4+ or CD8+ T cells, or bulk PBMC T cells (not recorded which). The chain employs TRBV29-1 and TRBJ1-4; absent DNA, TCRdb's TRBD1 call cannot be checked. The TCR comes from a woman aged 50 to 60 in good health. The CDR3 spells CSYRGPNEKLFF.